This T cell receptor beta chain was documented in a study of blood T cell repertoires in COVID-19. As for the study in general: Whether acute or convalescent, the COVID-19 samples came from the United States, Italy and Spain. The analysed material was cDNA or gDNA that came from T cells, B-cell-depleted T cells, or PBMCs.

The CDR3 extends over 15 amino acids. Germline-derived CDR1 and CDR2 are SGHRS and YFSETQ. V lost 5 bases to trimming and J lost 6 bases; unmatched junction nucleotides: 4. Authors' analysis steps: How many nucleated cells were present was estimated from reference gene primer amplification. Repertoires were generated with immunoSEQ multiplex PCR, while TCRdb's copy carries only in-frame clones and drops some. V and J calls and clone size are those listed in that table; D and trimming were worked out from the DNA. The table includes more than 110,000 clones, roughly 85% detected once. Sequenced material: peripheral blood. The clonotype originates from a man aged 60-69 years with acute or convalescent COVID-19. The gene calls are TRBV5-1 and TRBJ2-2; 13 nucleotides agree with TRBD2. The CDR3: CASRGLAGSAGELFF. DNA of the CDR3: TGCGCCAGCAGGGGACTAGCGGGATCGGCCGGGGAGCTGTTTTTT.